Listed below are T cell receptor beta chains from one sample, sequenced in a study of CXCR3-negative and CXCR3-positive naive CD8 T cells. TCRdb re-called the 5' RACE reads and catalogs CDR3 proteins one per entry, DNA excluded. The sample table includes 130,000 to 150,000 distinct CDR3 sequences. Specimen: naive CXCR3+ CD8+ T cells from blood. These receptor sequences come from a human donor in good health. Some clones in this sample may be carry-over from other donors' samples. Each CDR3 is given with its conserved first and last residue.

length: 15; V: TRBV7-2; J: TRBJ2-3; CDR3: CASSLGVTSTDTQYF
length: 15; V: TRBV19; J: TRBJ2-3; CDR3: CASHPFGGSTDTQYF
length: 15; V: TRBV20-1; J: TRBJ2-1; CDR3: CSAIGLADSYNEQFF
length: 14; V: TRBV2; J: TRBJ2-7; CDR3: CASSRAHLTYEQYF
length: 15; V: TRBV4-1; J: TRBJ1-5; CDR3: CASSQDLGRYQPQHF
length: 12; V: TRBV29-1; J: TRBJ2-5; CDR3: CSVESREETQYF
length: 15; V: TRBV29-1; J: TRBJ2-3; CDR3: CSGTPGLPGGDTQYF
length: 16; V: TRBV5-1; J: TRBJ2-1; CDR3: CASSLSGTRANNEQFF
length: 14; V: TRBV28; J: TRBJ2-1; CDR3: CASRPGTGYTEQFF
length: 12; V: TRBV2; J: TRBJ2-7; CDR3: CASRGGEYEQYF
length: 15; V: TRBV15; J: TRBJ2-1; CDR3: CATSSSSGGAGEQFF
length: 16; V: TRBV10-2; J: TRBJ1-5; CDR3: CASSESGTGPNQPQHF
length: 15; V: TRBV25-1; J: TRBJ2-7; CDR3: CTSSELEREMDEQYF
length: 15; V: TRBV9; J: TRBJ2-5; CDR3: CASSVGTGTQETQYF
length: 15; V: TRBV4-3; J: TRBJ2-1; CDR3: CASTTDPNSYNEQFF
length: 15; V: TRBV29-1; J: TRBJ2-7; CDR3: CSVVGRQKITYEQYF
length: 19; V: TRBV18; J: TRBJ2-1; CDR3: CASSPRETDPFLPNNEQFF
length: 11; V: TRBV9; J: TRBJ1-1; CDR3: CASSGGDKAFF
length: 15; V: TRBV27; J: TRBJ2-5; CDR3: CASSWQGKYQETQYF
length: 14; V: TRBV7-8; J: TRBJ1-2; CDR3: CASSPGVTNYGYTF
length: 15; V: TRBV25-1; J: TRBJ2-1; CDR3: CASSESLSSYNEQFF
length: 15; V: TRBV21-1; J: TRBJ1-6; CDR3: CASSKLAGGISPLHF
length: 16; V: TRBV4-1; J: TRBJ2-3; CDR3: CASSQNGASRTDTQYF
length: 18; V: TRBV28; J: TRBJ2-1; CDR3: CASSPGGSGYTSYNEQFF
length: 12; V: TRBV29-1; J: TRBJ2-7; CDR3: CSVAPTSYEQYF
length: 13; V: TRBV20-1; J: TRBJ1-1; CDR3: CGARGGLSTEAFF
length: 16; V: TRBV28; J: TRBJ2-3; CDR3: CASSLVGTLTTDTQYF
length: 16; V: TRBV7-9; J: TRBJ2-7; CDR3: CASSLGEGDRTYEQYF
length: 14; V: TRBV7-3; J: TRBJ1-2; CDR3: CASSSGTGLDGYTF
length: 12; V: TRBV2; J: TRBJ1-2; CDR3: CASTDRGYGYTF
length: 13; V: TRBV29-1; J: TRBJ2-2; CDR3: CSVNSADTGELFF
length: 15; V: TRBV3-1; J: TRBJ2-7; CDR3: CASSPLPRAPYEQYF